The rows below give T cell receptor beta chains drawn from one sample of a study of blood T cells in healthy people across ages. TCRdb re-analysed the 5' RACE reads in MiXCR, keeping a single row per CDR3 protein. The sample carries about 1.1 million distinct CDR3 sequences, more than 30% recorded once. The sample consisted of blood. The receptors here all came from a man aged 18-30 years in good health. Each CDR3 is given with its conserved first and last residue. Fields, in order: V gene, clone size, CDR3 length, D gene, J gene, CDR3 protein, CDR3 DNA. A D gene is named only where the DNA matches it firmly. A row's size may be missing; if present it is once, few, many or a size class.

TRBV9	once	16	TRBD2	TRBJ2-3	CASSVSGGPLTDTRYF	TGTGCCAGCAGCGTATCGGGGGGGCCGCTCACAGATACGCGGTATTTT
TRBV5-1	-	14	-	TRBJ1-1	CASSLQGPRTEAFF	TGCGCCAGCAGCTTACAGGGTCCGAGGACTGAAGCTTTCTTT
TRBV4-1	-	16	-	TRBJ1-4	CASSHEDSSANEKLFF	TGCGCCAGCAGCCACGAAGACAGTTCGGCTAATGAAAAACTGTTTTTT
TRBV5-1	-	13	-	TRBJ2-3	CAGSWTEADTQYF	TGCGCCGGCAGCTGGACTGAGGCAGATACGCAGTATTTT
TRBV2	-	14	-	TRBJ2-1	CASSASYAWMEQFF	TGTGCCAGCAGTGCTTCCTACGCCTGGATGGAGCAGTTCTTC
TRBV5-1	-	14	-	TRBJ1-3	CASSEQGAGNTIYF	TGCGCCAGCAGCGAGCAGGGTGCTGGAAACACCATATATTTT
TRBV20-1	-	14	TRBD1	TRBJ1-5	CSAREQGRHQPQHF	TGCAGTGCTAGAGAACAGGGGCGGCATCAGCCCCAGCATTTT
TRBV7-2	few	15	-	TRBJ2-3	CASSSGFTLTDTQYF	TGTGCCAGCAGCTCGGGGTTCACGCTTACAGATACGCAGTATTTT
TRBV30	-	13	TRBD1	TRBJ1-1	CAWATGVNTEAFF	TGTGCCTGGGCGACAGGGGTGAACACTGAAGCTTTCTTT
TRBV6-2/TRBV6-3	-	15	-	TRBJ2-3	CASKRWPPSTDTQYF	TGTGCCAGCAAGAGATGGCCACCTAGCACAGATACGCAGTATTTT
TRBV2	few	11	-	TRBJ2-1	CAIARDYEQFF	TGTGCCATAGCGAGGGACTATGAGCAGTTCTTC
TRBV7-2	-	15	TRBD1	TRBJ1-2	CASSRGGGSNYGYTF	TGTGCCAGCAGCCGAGGGGGCGGTTCTAACTATGGCTACACCTTC
TRBV28	-	16	-	TRBJ1-5	CASRAGAPGSNQPQHF	TGTGCCAGCAGGGCAGGGGCTCCCGGAAGCAATCAGCCCCAGCATTTT
TRBV28	-	12	-	TRBJ2-4	CASSPSAQEQYF	TGTGCCAGCAGCCCCTCAGCCCAAGAGCAGTACTTC
TRBV7-9	-	15	TRBD2	TRBJ2-3	CASSFQRGGTDTQYF	TGTGCCAGCAGCTTCCAGCGGGGGGGCACAGATACGCAGTATTTT
TRBV12-3/TRBV12-4	many	13	-	TRBJ1-2	CASSLGDYYGYTF	TGTGCCAGCAGTTTAGGCGATTACTATGGCTACACCTTC
TRBV20-1	-	12	-	TRBJ2-7	CSAKTEDYEQYF	TGCAGTGCTAAGACAGAGGACTACGAGCAGTACTTC
TRBV4-3	-	15	-	TRBJ1-2	CASSQENSLRNGYTF	TGCGCCAGCAGCCAAGAAAATTCATTGAGGAATGGCTACACCTTC
TRBV11-2	few	17	-	TRBJ2-1	CASSLPGAGVVVNEQFF	TGTGCCAGCAGCTTACCCGGGGCTGGGGTGGTGGTGAATGAGCAGTTCTTC
TRBV3-1	-	12	-	TRBJ1-1	CASSSSGTRAFF	TGTGCCAGCAGCTCCTCCGGGACGCGAGCTTTCTTT
TRBV6-2/TRBV6-3	few	14	-	TRBJ1-2	CASSSRGAYYGYTF	TGTGCCAGCAGTTCGCGGGGAGCCTACTATGGCTACACCTTC
TRBV4-1	many	15	-	TRBJ1-5	CASSQDGQGNQPQHF	TGCGCCAGCAGCCAAGATGGGCAGGGCAATCAGCCCCAGCATTTT
TRBV9	-	16	TRBD1	TRBJ2-3	CASSVVQGDSTDTQYF	TGTGCCAGCAGCGTGGTACAGGGGGATAGCACAGATACGCAGTATTTT
TRBV3-1	few	14	TRBD2	TRBJ2-5	CASSQGNSGETQYF	TGTGCCAGCAGCCAAGGAAATAGCGGGGAGACCCAGTACTTC